The rows below give T cell receptor beta chains drawn from one sample of a study of PD-1 blockade in classical Hodgkin lymphoma. The repertoire was sequenced with immunoSEQ multiplex PCR; TCRdb's copy has only in-frame clones and lacks some. This sample carries roughly 56,000 clones, about 90% of them seen once, and the ten largest clones take about 8%. The material sequenced was peripheral blood mononuclear cells (PBMCs), taken before the fourth cycle of nivolumab. The receptors originated from a human donor with classical Hodgkin lymphoma. Each CDR3 is given with its conserved first and last residue. The D gene is left open where the match is weak. Not every row has a clone size; where given, it reads once, few, many or a size class.

J gene | CDR3 length | V gene | D gene | clone size | CDR3 protein | CDR3 DNA
TRBJ1-1 | 12 | TRBV5-1 | NA | NA | CASSEGGTEAFF | TGCGCCAGCAGCGAAGGGGGCACTGAAGCTTTCTTT
TRBJ2-2 | 14 | TRBV5-1 | NA | NA | CASSNRTGTGELFF | TGCGCCAGCAGCAACAGGACTGGCACCGGGGAGCTGTTTTTT
TRBJ1-2 | 14 | TRBV6-6 | TRBD1 | once | CASMGRGEDYGYTF | TGTGCCAGCATGGGCAGGGGGGAGGACTATGGCTACACCTTC
TRBJ1-5 | 15 | TRBV27 | TRBD1 | NA | CASSLSWDRGQPQHF | TGTGCCAGCAGTTTATCCTGGGACAGGGGCCAGCCCCAGCATTTT
TRBJ2-5 | 16 | TRBV19 | NA | NA | CASSSMTRGVQETQYF | TGTGCCAGTAGTTCCATGACTCGCGGGGTACAAGAGACCCAGTACTTC
TRBJ2-2 | 13 | TRBV7-2 | NA | NA | CARSDRNTGELFF | TGTGCCCGATCGGACAGAAACACCGGGGAGCTGTTTTTT
TRBJ2-7 | 12 | TRBV10-3 | NA | NA | CAISEMGGEQYF | TGTGCCATCAGTGAAATGGGAGGTGAGCAGTACTTC
TRBJ2-3 | 15 | TRBV5-1 | TRBD2 | NA | CASSSRGGSTDTQYF | TGCGCCAGCAGCTCCCGGGGGGGCAGCACAGATACGCAGTATTTT
TRBJ1-3 | 15 | TRBV5-1 | NA | NA | CASSFDLSSGNTIYF | TGCGCCAGCAGCTTCGACCTCAGCTCTGGAAACACCATATATTTT
TRBJ2-1 | 14 | TRBV6-6 | TRBD1 | NA | CASRPTGGYGEQFF | TGTGCCAGCAGACCTACAGGGGGCTACGGTGAGCAGTTCTTC
TRBJ2-1 | 12 | TRBV5-1 | TRBD1 | NA | CASSPGGPEQFF | TGCGCCAGCAGCCCAGGGGGCCCTGAGCAGTTCTTC
TRBJ1-2 | 15 | TRBV5-1 | TRBD1 | NA | CASSVGGQAVYGYTF | TGCGCCAGCAGCGTAGGGGGACAGGCTGTCTATGGCTACACCTTC
TRBJ1-3 | 13 | TRBV5-1 | NA | NA | CASSSIGGNTIYF | TGCGCCAGCAGTTCTATTGGGGGGAACACCATATATTTT
TRBJ2-3 | 16 | TRBV7-9 | TRBD2 | NA | CASSLGGGGAADTQYF | TGTGCCAGCAGCTTAGGGGGCGGGGGGGCCGCGGATACGCAGTATTTT
TRBJ2-5 | 14 | TRBV10-2 | NA | NA | CASSDTSRVSPQYF | TGCGCCAGCAGTGATACTAGCCGGGTTAGTCCCCAGTACTTC
TRBJ1-1 | 13 | TRBV7-8 | NA | NA | CASSLARGTEAFF | TGTGCCAGCAGCTTAGCGAGGGGCACTGAAGCTTTCTTT
TRBJ2-1 | 15 | TRBV7-8 | TRBD1 | NA | CASSTGQLLINEQFF | TGTGCCAGCAGCACGGGACAGCTCCTAATCAATGAGCAGTTCTTC
TRBJ1-5 | 15 | TRBV10-2 | NA | NA | CASSESGRGDKPQHF | TGCGCCAGCAGTGAGTCGGGGAGGGGTGATAAGCCCCAGCATTTT
TRBJ2-7 | 12 | TRBV5-1 | NA | NA | CASSLEGGEQYF | TGCGCCAGCAGCTTGGAGGGTGGCGAGCAGTACTTC
TRBJ2-3 | 14 | TRBV5-1 | TRBD2 | NA | CASSWAGGTDTQYF | TGCGCCAGCAGCTGGGCGGGGGGCACAGATACGCAGTATTTT
TRBJ1-4 | 15 | TRBV5-1 | NA | NA | CASSPQGATNEKLFF | TGCGCCAGCAGCCCACAGGGTGCCACTAATGAAAAACTGTTTTTT
TRBJ1-5 | 15 | TRBV5-1 | TRBD1 | NA | CASSLEGTGSQPQHF | TGCGCCAGCAGCTTGGAAGGGACAGGGAGTCAGCCCCAGCATTTT
TRBJ1-6 | 21 | TRBV15 | NA | NA | CATSRDRTPLGQSSYNSPLHF | TGTGCCACCAGCAGAGACCGGACTCCGTTGGGGCAAAGCTCCTATAATTCACCCCTCCACTTT